This is a list of T cell receptor beta chains from one sample in a study of Ad26.COV2.S vaccination and SARS-CoV-2 variants. Clones were read by immunoSEQ multiplex PCR, and TCRdb kept only the in-frame ones, dropping some. Counted here are some 500,000 clones, roughly 89% occurring once; the ten biggest clones make up 2% to 3%. Source: peripheral blood, taken in a trial of Ad26.COV2.S vaccine versus placebo. Every receptor here comes from a person between 18 and 60 years old who received the Ad26.COV2.S COVID-19 vaccine or a placebo. Each CDR3 is given with its conserved first and last residue. A D gene is named only where the DNA matches it firmly. Size values are once, few and many counts, or a class for expanded clones, and some rows have none.

V gene: TRBV6-1; J gene: TRBJ1-1; D gene: .; clone size: .; CDR3 protein: CASSEAGQGRTEAFF; CDR3 DNA: TGTGCCAGCAGTGAAGCGGGTCAGGGGAGGACTGAAGCTTTCTTT
V gene: TRBV12-5; J gene: TRBJ1-6; D gene: TRBD1; clone size: .; CDR3 protein: CASGLKHRAGGAWDSPLHF; CDR3 DNA: TGTGCTAGTGGTTTGAAACATAGGGCAGGGGGCGCTTGGGATTCACCCCTCCACTTT
V gene: TRBV5-1; J gene: TRBJ1-1; D gene: .; clone size: .; CDR3 protein: CASSPGEGSGGNTEAFF; CDR3 DNA: TGCGCCAGCAGCCCGGGGGAGGGATCGGGAGGGAACACTGAAGCTTTCTTT
V gene: TRBV7-2; J gene: TRBJ1-4; D gene: .; clone size: .; CDR3 protein: CASSPAGGTTNEKLFF; CDR3 DNA: TGTGCCAGCAGCCCTGCTGGGGGAACAACTAATGAAAAACTGTTTTTT
V gene: TRBV19; J gene: TRBJ1-5; D gene: .; clone size: .; CDR3 protein: CASSRSRAPGLNQPQHF; CDR3 DNA: TGTGCCAGTAGTAGAAGTCGGGCCCCAGGCCTCAATCAGCCCCAGCATTTT
V gene: TRBV4-3; J gene: TRBJ2-5; D gene: .; clone size: .; CDR3 protein: CASSQETGRGVRTQYF; CDR3 DNA: TGCGCCAGCAGCCAAGAGACGGGGCGCGGAGTCCGGACCCAGTACTTC
V gene: TRBV11-3; J gene: TRBJ2-2; D gene: .; clone size: .; CDR3 protein: CASSPRTGNTGELFF; CDR3 DNA: TGTGCCAGCAGCCCCCGAACAGGGAACACCGGGGAGCTGTTTTTT
V gene: TRBV28; J gene: TRBJ2-7; D gene: TRBD1; clone size: .; CDR3 protein: CASRLIPGQGAPYEQYF; CDR3 DNA: TGTGCCAGCAGATTGATACCGGGACAGGGAGCCCCCTACGAGCAGTACTTC
V gene: TRBV5-8; J gene: TRBJ2-1; D gene: .; clone size: .; CDR3 protein: CASSLGPIRNEQFF; CDR3 DNA: TGTGCCAGCAGCCTCGGTCCCATTAGGAATGAGCAGTTCTTC
V gene: TRBV27; J gene: TRBJ2-3; D gene: .; clone size: .; CDR3 protein: CASSWTTPGTDTQYF; CDR3 DNA: TGTGCCAGCAGTTGGACTACTCCAGGCACAGATACGCAGTATTTT
V gene: TRBV7-2; J gene: TRBJ2-3; D gene: TRBD2; clone size: once; CDR3 protein: CASSSSFVRGYDTQYF; CDR3 DNA: TGTGCCAGCAGCTCTTCTTTTGTGCGGGGGTACGATACGCAGTATTTT
V gene: TRBV18; J gene: TRBJ2-4; D gene: .; clone size: .; CDR3 protein: CASSPDRKNIQYF; CDR3 DNA: TGTGCCAGCTCACCGGACCGGAAAAACATTCAGTACTTC
V gene: TRBV9; J gene: TRBJ2-2; D gene: .; clone size: few; CDR3 protein: CASSVAGTGELFF; CDR3 DNA: TGTGCCAGCAGCGTAGCAGGCACCGGGGAGCTGTTTTTT
V gene: TRBV7-2; J gene: TRBJ2-6; D gene: .; clone size: .; CDR3 protein: CASSLVGGSGANVLTF; CDR3 DNA: TGTGCCAGCAGCTTAGTGGGGGGCTCTGGGGCCAACGTCCTGACTTTC